This passage covers 9 T cell receptor beta chains from one sample sequenced in a study of T cell responses to AZD1222 COVID-19 vaccine. TCRdb's copy holds only in-frame clones and misses some; the assay was immunoSEQ multiplex PCR. Of 120,000 to 150,000 clones listed, roughly 87% are singletons. This sample comprised peripheral blood, obtained 28 days after the second dose of the MenACWY control vaccine. The receptors come from an adult who received the MenACWY meningococcal vaccine as a control.

J is TRBJ1-3 and V is TRBV28; 11 nucleotides line up with TRBD1. In germline, CDR1 is MDHEN, CDR2 SYDVKM. This CDR3 spans 17 amino acids. The junction had 9 bases not matched to a gene; V was cut back by 5 bases and J by 3 bases. CDR3 region: CASSTMPGQGVGNTIYF. The CDR3 region has the DNA TGTGCCAGCAGTACTATGCCGGGACAGGGGGTTGGAAACACCATATATTTT.

In its sample, this clone was seen a few times. The chain is built from TRBV7-2 and TRBJ1-1; TRBD1 matches at 9 bases. The ends lost 3 bases at V and 2 bases at J; junction bases unmatched: 1. The CDR3 is made up of 14 amino acids. Per germline, CDR1 SGHTA and CDR2 FQGNSA. The CDR3 bases are TGTGCCAGCAGCTTGGACAGGGGAAACACTGAAGCTTTCTTT. The encoded protein is CASSLDRGNTEAFF.

The V call is TRBV19, the J call TRBJ2-7; possibly TRBD1 or TRBD2 for D (6 bases each). The V end was cut by 6 bases, the J end by 0 bases, with 15 bases between. Germline CDR1 LNHDA, CDR2 SQIVND (reference sequence). This CDR3 spans 15 amino acids. Here the CDR3 reads CASRRGGGASYEQYF. CDR3 coding DNA: TGTGCCAGTAGGCGAGGGGGAGGAGCCTCCTACGAGCAGTACTTC. The full variable domain, completed using reference TRBV19 and TRBJ2-7, is DGGITQSPKYLFRKEGQNVTLSCEQNLNHDAMYWYRQDPGQGLRLIYYSQIVNDFQKGDIAEGYSVSREKKESFPLTVTSAQKNPTAFYLCASRRGGGASYEQYFGPGTRLTVT.

This clone was seen once. This rearrangement joins TRBV4-2 to TRBJ2-2; 12 bases fit TRBD2. V lost 2 bases, J lost 2 bases, and 3 bases stayed unmatched. The CDR3 is made up of 17 amino acids. Germline CDR1 LGHNA, CDR2 YNFKEQ. The CDR3 DNA reads TGTGCCAGCAGCCAACTAGCGGGAGGGCCCAACACCGGGGAGCTGTTTTTT. It specifies CASSQLAGGPNTGELFF.

This chain links TRBV6-2 or TRBV6-3 with TRBJ2-1; 11 positions agree with TRBD2. CDR1 and CDR2 (germline): MNHEY, SVGEGT. CDR3 size: 14 residues. The ends lost 5 bases at V and 7 bases at J; junction bases unmatched: 4. CDR3 residues: CASSIRLAGNEQFF. For the CDR3, the DNA is TGTGCCAGCAGTATTAGACTAGCGGGGAATGAGCAGTTCTTC.

The chain links TRBV9 to TRBJ1-1; TRBD1 might be the D (5 bases). The CDR3 runs 13 residues. Germline V gene lookup returns CDR1 SGDLS and CDR2 YYNGEE. V lost 3 bases and J lost 5, with 11 bases in between. DNA of the CDR3: TGTGCCAGCAGCGGGGACCGGTTTACTGAAGCTTTCTTT. It encodes CASSGDRFTEAFF.

The chain combines TRBV7-9 with TRBJ2-1, with TRBD2 as a possible D gene (6 bases). Per germline, CDR1 SEHNR and CDR2 FQNEAQ (reference sequence). This CDR3 has 12 residues. V was trimmed by 1 base and J by 14 bases, leaving 12 bases between them. CDR3 sequence: CASSLGGTREFF. In nucleotides, the CDR3 is TGTGCCAGCAGCTTAGGAGGGACTCGTGAGTTCTTC. Based on the CDR3 plus reference TRBV7-9 and TRBJ2-1, the full variable domain is DTGVSQNPRHKITKRGQNVTFRCDPISEHNRLYWYRQTLGQGPEFLTYFQNEAQLEKSRLLSDRFSAERPKGSFSTLEIQRTEQGDSAMYLCASSLGGTREFFGPGTRLTVL.

This chain connects TRBV19 to TRBJ2-7, with TRBD1 matching over 7 bases. Trimming cost V 1 base and J 3 bases; bases outside gene matches: 6. There are 15 residues in the CDR3. CDR1 is LNHDA and CDR2 is SQIVND in the germline V gene (reference sequence). CDR3 coding DNA: TGTGCCAGTAGTATAGCGGGACAGACGTACTACGAGCAGTACTTC. Protein sequence: CASSIAGQTYYEQYF.

The gene calls are TRBV9 and TRBJ2-1; D is possibly TRBD2 (5 bases). The CDR3 runs to 15 residues. Germline CDR1 reads SGDLS; CDR2 reads YYNGEE. With 0 bases removed from V and 6 bases from J, the gap between germline ends came to 13 bases. The DNA for the CDR3 is TGTGCCAGCAGCGTAGATAGGGCCCGGGGCAATGAGCAGTTCTTC. Translating gives CASSVDRARGNEQFF.